Following are 5 T cell receptor beta chains from one sample sequenced in a study of T cell repertoires in cytomegalovirus infection. In TCRdb, the reads were re-called with MiXCR into one record per CDR3 protein. The sample has fewer than 550,000 distinct CDR3 sequences; 16% are singletons. The source material was CD8+ T cells from PBMCs. The receptors were gathered from a human donor in good health (CMV status not recorded). Some clones in this sample may be carry-over from other donors' samples.

V is TRBV9 and J is TRBJ2-2, with 10 bases that match TRBD1. From germline, CDR1 is SGDLS and CDR2 YYNGEE. The V gene end was trimmed by 0 bases and the J gene end by 4 bases; junction bases not matched to a gene: 6. The CDR3 is 17 residues long. CDR3 amino acids: CASSVVSRDRGTGELFF. CDR3 bases: TGTGCCAGCAGCGTAGTTAGTCGGGACAGGGGCACCGGGGAGCTGTTTTTT.

This clonotype was counted a few times. The chain combines TRBV23-1 with TRBJ2-7; 7 bases are shared with TRBD1. TRBV23-1 is noted as an ORF with a role that remains uncertain. Trimming cost V 4 bases and J 0 bases; bases outside gene matches: 9. This CDR3 is 16 amino acids long. CDR3: CASSPSRTGASYEQYF. The CDR3 DNA reads TGCGCCAGCAGTCCTTCTCGGACAGGAGCCTCCTACGAGCAGTACTTC.

V and J are TRBV20-1 and TRBJ1-1; D unclear. V was cut by 6 bases and J by 0 bases, with 14 bases left in between. The CDR3 runs to 14 residues. Germline lookup yields CDR1 DFQATT and CDR2 SNEGSKA (reference sequence). The CDR3 region is CSAVAMEMNTEAFF. The CDR3 coding sequence is TGCAGTGCCGTCGCGATGGAAATGAACACTGAAGCTTTCTTT.

The chain combines TRBV2 with TRBJ1-5; 7 bases line up with TRBD1. Germline V gene lookup returns CDR1 SNHLY and CDR2 FYNNEI. The CDR3 sequence is 14 residues long. V lost 6 bases and J lost 9; bases outside the gene matches: 11. CDR3 sequence (DNA): TGTGCCAGCAGGGTAGGGGGCCCCTTCGGGCCCCAGCATTTT. Translating gives CASRVGGPFGPQHF.

This clonotype appeared a few times. J is TRBJ2-5 and V is TRBV9; 8 bases are a match to TRBD2. CDR1 and CDR2 from the germline V gene are SGDLS and YYNGEE. The CDR3 runs to 14 residues. The junction had 3 bases not matched to a gene; V was cut back by 2 bases and J by 3 bases. The CDR3 bases are TGTGCCAGCAGCGTTAGCGGGACTGAAGAGACCCAGTACTTC. Translating gives CASSVSGTEETQYF.